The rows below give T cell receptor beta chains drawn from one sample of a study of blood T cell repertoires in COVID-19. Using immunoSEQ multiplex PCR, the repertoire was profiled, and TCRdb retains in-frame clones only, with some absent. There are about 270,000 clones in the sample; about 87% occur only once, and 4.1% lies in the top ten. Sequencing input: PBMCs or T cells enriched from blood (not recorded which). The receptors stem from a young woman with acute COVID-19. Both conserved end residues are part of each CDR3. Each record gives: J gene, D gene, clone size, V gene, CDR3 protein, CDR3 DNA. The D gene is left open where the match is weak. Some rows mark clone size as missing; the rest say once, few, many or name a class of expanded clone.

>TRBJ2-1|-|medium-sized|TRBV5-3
CASLGPSPHEQFF
TGTGCCAGCCTGGGTCCTAGCCCCCATGAGCAGTTCTTC
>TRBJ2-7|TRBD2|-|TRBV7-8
CASSPGSGSSYEQYF
TGTGCCAGCAGCCCCGGGAGCGGGAGCTCCTACGAGCAGTACTTC
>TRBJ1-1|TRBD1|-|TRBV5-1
CASSKETGTNTEAFF
TGCGCCAGCAGCAAAGAGACAGGGACGAACACTGAAGCTTTCTTT
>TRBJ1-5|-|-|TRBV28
CASYRAGGEGNQPQHF
TGTGCCAGTTACCGGGCGGGGGGCGAGGGCAATCAGCCCCAGCATTTT
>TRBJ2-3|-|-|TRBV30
CAWSAQTDTQYF
TGTGCCTGGAGTGCCCAGACAGATACGCAGTATTTT
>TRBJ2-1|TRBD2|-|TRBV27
CASRPDFSGAWNEQFF
TGTGCCAGCAGGCCCGACTTCAGCGGGGCATGGAATGAGCAGTTCTTC
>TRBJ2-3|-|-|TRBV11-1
CASSSRQGSTDTQYF
TGTGCCAGCAGCTCCCGGCAGGGGAGCACAGATACGCAGTATTTT
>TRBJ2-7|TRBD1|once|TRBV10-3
CAISGGGQGTTQYF
TGTGCCATCAGTGGGGGGGGACAGGGAACGACGCAGTACTTC
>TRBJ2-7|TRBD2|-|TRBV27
CASSVSSGRMYEQYF
TGTGCCAGCAGTGTCTCTAGCGGGAGAATGTACGAGCAGTACTTC
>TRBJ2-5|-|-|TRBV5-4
CASSSKDSFQETQYF
TGTGCCAGCAGCAGCAAAGACAGTTTCCAAGAGACCCAGTACTTC
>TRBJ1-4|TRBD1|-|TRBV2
CASSEAGQVNEKLFF
TGTGCCAGCAGTGAAGCGGGACAGGTGAATGAAAAACTGTTTTTT
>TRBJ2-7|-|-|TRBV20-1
CSARDNEQYF
TGCAGTGCTCGTGACAACGAGCAGTACTTC
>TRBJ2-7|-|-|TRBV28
CASSPPVYEQYF
TGTGCCAGCAGTCCCCCGGTGTACGAGCAGTACTTC
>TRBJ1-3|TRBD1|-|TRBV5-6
CASSFRYRGPGNTIYF
TGTGCCAGCAGCTTTCGCTACAGGGGTCCCGGAAACACCATATATTTT
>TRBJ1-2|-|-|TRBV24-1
CATSDPRGGYGYTF
TGTGCCACCAGTGATCCTAGGGGGGGCTATGGCTACACCTTC
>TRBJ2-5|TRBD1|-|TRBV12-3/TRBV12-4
CASMTGGGETQYF
TGTGCCAGCATGACAGGGGGTGGAGAGACCCAGTACTTC
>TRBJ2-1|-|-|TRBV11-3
CASSLSQVGNEQFF
TGTGCCAGCAGCCTATCACAGGTGGGCAATGAGCAGTTCTTC
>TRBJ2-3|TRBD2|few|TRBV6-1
CASSGIAGTPTDTQYF
TGTGCCAGCAGTGGTATAGCGGGGACCCCCACAGATACGCAGTATTTT
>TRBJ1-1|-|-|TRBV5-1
CASNWGGLNTEAFF
TGCGCCAGCAACTGGGGGGGCCTGAACACTGAAGCTTTCTTT
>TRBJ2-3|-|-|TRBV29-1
CSVVLDTQYF
TGCAGCGTTGTTCTAGATACGCAGTATTTT
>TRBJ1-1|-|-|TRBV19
CASSEPGAGKAFF
TGTGCCAGTAGCGAACCGGGAGCGGGGAAAGCTTTCTTT
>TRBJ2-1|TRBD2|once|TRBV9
CARKRREMTYYNEQFF
TGTGCCAGGAAAAGGCGGGAGATGACTTACTACAATGAGCAGTTCTTC
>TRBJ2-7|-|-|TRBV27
CASSSGGSYEQYF
TGTGCCAGCAGTAGTGGAGGTTCCTACGAGCAGTACTTC
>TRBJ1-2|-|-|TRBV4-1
CASSQDSTTIYGYTF
TGCGCCAGCAGCCAAGACAGTACAACCATCTATGGCTACACCTTC
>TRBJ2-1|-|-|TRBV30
CAWSVLNEQFF
TGTGCCTGGAGTGTTCTCAATGAGCAGTTCTTC
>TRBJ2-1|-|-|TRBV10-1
CASSAGQEGNEQFF
TGCGCCAGCAGTGCGGGACAAGAGGGCAATGAGCAGTTCTTC
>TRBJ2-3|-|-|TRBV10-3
CAISELELARSSPSTDTQYF
TGTGCCATCAGTGAGCTTGAACTAGCCCGAAGTTCGCCGAGCACAGATACGCAGTATTTT
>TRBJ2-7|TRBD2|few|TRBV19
CASSIGGLAAYEQYF
TGTGCCAGTAGTATAGGGGGACTAGCGGCCTACGAGCAGTACTTC
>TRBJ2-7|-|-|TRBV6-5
CASSQADSYEQYF
TGTGCCAGCTCCCAAGCGGATTCCTACGAGCAGTACTTC